Presented here are 17 T cell receptor beta chains from one specimen sequenced in a study of PD-1 blockade in classical Hodgkin lymphoma. Profiling relied on immunoSEQ multiplex PCR, and the TCRdb table lists in-frame clones only, not all of them. The data contain 21,000 or so clones, roughly 89% of them singletons. The time point was: newly diagnosed, previously untreated cHL patient sample. Investigators obtained CD8+ T cells from thawed PBMCs by magnetic negative selection. What was sequenced was CD8+ T cells from blood. The receptors come from a human donor with classical Hodgkin lymphoma.

The chain carries TRBV6-5 and TRBJ2-3; D is undetermined. V was clipped by 0 bases and J by 4 bases, with 11 bases between them. This CDR3 has 15 amino acids. Germline CDR1 MNHEY, CDR2 SVGAGI. The DNA of the CDR3 is TGTGCCAGCAGTTACTCTAGTGGCTGGGCAGATACGCAGTATTTT. Protein sequence: CASSYSSGWADTQYF.

This sequence joins TRBV14 and TRBJ2-5; 8 bases line up with TRBD2. With 10 bases clipped from V and 3 bases from J, the junction kept 13 bases outside the gene matches. The CDR3 is made up of 15 amino acids. Looked up from germline, CDR1 is SGHDN and CDR2 is FVKESK. This chain's CDR3 is CANRTSRRDKETQYF. The CDR3 region has the DNA TGTGCCAACAGGACTAGCCGAAGGGATAAAGAGACCCAGTACTTC.

This chain connects TRBV4-3 to TRBJ2-2; D unresolved. Trimming left V 1 base short and J 3 bases short, with 6 bases between. The germline V gene has CDR1 LGHNA and CDR2 YSLEER. This CDR3 has 14 amino acids. CDR3 in amino acids: CASSQGSYTGELFF. The DNA for the CDR3 is TGCGCCAGCAGCCAAGGCAGTTACACCGGGGAGCTGTTTTTT.

V gene TRBV11-3 combines with J gene TRBJ1-6, with 7 nucleotides matching TRBD1. The germline gives CDR1 SGHNT, CDR2 YENEEA. The CDR3 is made up of 14 amino acids. V shed 7 bases and J 8 bases; nucleotides not matched to a gene: 8. As DNA, the CDR3 is TGTGCCAGCAAGGGGACAGTTTATTATTCACCCCTCCACTTT. The encoded protein is CASKGTVYYSPLHF.

In this sample, this clone turned up a few times. The rearrangement uses TRBV25-1 and TRBJ1-1; no clear D. V was trimmed by 6 bases and J by 5 bases, leaving 13 bases between them. Germline values: CDR1 MGHDK, CDR2 SYGVNS. The CDR3 runs 13 residues. CDR3 region: CASSPPGWTEAFF. In DNA, the CDR3 is TGTGCCAGCAGCCCTCCGGGATGGACTGAAGCTTTCTTT.

The CDR3 loop is CARSRDPDRISGNTIYF. The CDR3 nucleotides are TGTGCCAGAAGCCGTGACCCCGACAGGATCTCTGGAAACACCATATATTTT. J is TRBJ1-3 and V is TRBV5-5, with a weak D call TRBD1 (6 bases). Germline V lookup: CDR1 SGHKS, CDR2 YYEKEE (reference sequence). V was trimmed by 8 bases and J by 0 bases, leaving 21 bases between them. This CDR3 has 17 residues. Together with reference TRBV5-5 and TRBJ1-3, the CDR3 gives the full variable domain: DAGVTQSPTHLIKTRGQQVTLRCSPISGHKSVSWYQQVLGQGPQFIFQYYEKEERGRGNFPDRFSARQFPNYSSELNVNALLLGDSALYLCARSRDPDRISGNTIYFGEGSWLTVV.

A single count supports this clone. The rearrangement links TRBV4-2 to TRBJ2-1; D possibly matches TRBD1 or TRBD2 (5 bases each). The V and J ends lost 4 bases and 6 bases respectively, with 13 bases between them. The CDR3 runs to 14 residues. Germline values: CDR1 LGHNA, CDR2 YNFKEQ. CDR3 in DNA: TGTGCCAGCAGCCCACAAACTGGGGGCAATGAGCAGTTCTTC. Residues: CASSPQTGGNEQFF.

This clone is medium-sized by share. The rearrangement joins TRBV7-3 to TRBJ1-1, with D unresolved. CDR3 size: 14 residues. Germline V gives CDR1 SGHTA, CDR2 FQGTGA. Trimming left V 1 base short and J 3 bases short, with 9 bases between. CDR3 protein: CASSLSGSHTEAFF. CDR3 DNA: TGTGCCAGCAGCTTAAGCGGCTCCCACACTGAAGCTTTCTTT. The variable domain in full, completed from reference TRBV7-3 and TRBJ1-1, reads GAGVSQTPSNKVTEKGKYVELRCDPISGHTALYWYRQSLGQGPEFLIYFQGTGAADDSGLPNDRFFAVRPEGSVSTLKIQRTERGDSAVYLCASSLSGSHTEAFFGQGTRLTVV.

J is TRBJ2-7 and V is TRBV5-6; tentatively, D is TRBD1 or TRBD2 (6 bases each). The CDR3 spans 13 residues. Germline CDR1 is SGHDT and CDR2 is YYEEEE. V dropped 4 bases and J dropped 6 bases, with 14 bases sitting between them. CDR3 region: CASSPQQGGEQYF. For the CDR3, the DNA is TGTGCCAGCAGCCCCCAACAGGGAGGCGAGCAGTACTTC.

This chain links TRBV7-6 with TRBJ2-7, with D maybe TRBD1 (6 bases). The CDR3 is 15 residues long. Trimming took 4 bases from V and 6 from J, leaving 19 bases between them. Looked up from germline, CDR1 is SGHVS and CDR2 is FNYEAQ. CDR3 region: CASSSRARGGFEQYF. The CDR3 DNA reads as TGTGCCAGCAGCTCGAGAGCCAGGGGTGGTTTCGAGCAGTACTTC.

The table lists this clone with a count of one. The chain recombines TRBV14 with TRBJ2-7, with TRBD2 as a possible D gene (6 bases). From germline, CDR1 is SGHDN and CDR2 FVKESK. The V end lost 1 base, the J end lost 4 bases, and 11 bases lay between the germline ends. This CDR3 has 14 residues. Here the CDR3 DNA reads TGTGCCAGCAGCCAAGTACCGGGAGCGTACGAGCAGTACTTC. Its translation is CASSQVPGAYEQYF.

In its sample, this clone was seen once. This chain connects TRBV2 to TRBJ1-1; the match to TRBD1 covers 9 bases. Germline-derived CDR1 and CDR2 are SNHLY and FYNNEI. Trimming cost V 7 bases and J 1 base; bases outside gene matches: 7. The CDR3 runs to 15 residues. The CDR3 loop is CASKLQGATNTEAFF. DNA of the CDR3: TGTGCCAGCAAATTACAGGGGGCGACGAACACTGAAGCTTTCTTT.

This chain uses TRBV7-2 with TRBJ2-5, with TRBD2 matching over 13 bases. Germline lookup yields CDR1 SGHTA and CDR2 FQGNSA. The CDR3 is 12 residues long. Trimming took 5 bases from V and 12 from J; bases not matched to a gene: 3. CDR3 DNA sequence: TGTGCCAGCAGCCCCGGGACTAGCGGGAAGTACTTC. Amino acids: CASSPGTSGKYF.

The chain carries TRBV6-6 and TRBJ1-2, with D hard to call. Trimming left V 2 bases short and J 0 bases short, with 4 bases between. The length of the CDR3 is 13 residues. Per the germline V gene, CDR1 is MNHNY and CDR2 is SVGAGI (reference sequence). The chain's CDR3 is CASSYTANYGYTF. Here the CDR3 DNA reads TGTGCCAGCAGTTACACTGCTAACTATGGCTACACCTTC.

V usage is TRBV5-1 and J usage is TRBJ1-1, with D possibly being TRBD1 (6 bases). The V end was cut by 1 base, the J end by 3 bases, with 13 bases between. This CDR3 is 15 amino acids long. In germline, CDR1 is SGHRS, CDR2 YFSETQ. This CDR3 is CASSLLGGTHTEAFF. The CDR3 DNA follows: TGCGCCAGCAGCTTGCTAGGGGGGACGCACACTGAAGCTTTCTTT.

The chain is built from TRBV5-6 and TRBJ2-7; 9 positions match TRBD1. Germline trimming cut 2 bases from V and 1 base from J; bases unmatched to any gene: 1. Looked up from germline, CDR1 is SGHDT and CDR2 is YYEEEE. This CDR3 has 14 residues. The CDR3 sequence is CASSFGQGSYEQYF. CDR3 nucleotide sequence: TGTGCCAGCAGCTTTGGACAGGGGTCCTACGAGCAGTACTTC.

The V and J genes are TRBV7-9 and TRBJ2-7, with D possibly matching TRBD2 (5 bases). Trimming stripped 0 bases from V and 5 bases from J, with 11 bases between. The germline V gene encodes CDR1 SEHNR and CDR2 FQNEAQ (reference sequence). The CDR3 runs 14 residues. CDR3 sequence (DNA): TGTGCCAGCAGCTTAGCGAGGTTCGGGGACGAGCAGTACTTC. It specifies CASSLARFGDEQYF.